A single sample is the source of the 27 T cell receptor beta chains below, sequenced in a study of OX40 agonist ivuxolimab in advanced cancers. Generated by immunoSEQ multiplex PCR, the TCRdb table keeps only in-frame clones and is missing some. The data contain around 94,000 clones, 92% of them singletons. The starting material was CD4+ or CD8+ T cells sorted from blood, obtained in a trial of the OX40 agonist ivuxolimab. The receptors were gathered from an adult with an advanced solid tumor such as melanoma, head and neck, liver or kidney cancer.

The chain employs TRBV9 and TRBJ1-2; tentatively, D is TRBD1 (5 bases). This CDR3 comprises 12 residues. V was trimmed by 2 bases and J by 6 bases, leaving 8 bases between them. Germline assignment: CDR1 SGDLS and CDR2 YYNGEE. CDR3 sequence: CASSVVRDGYTF. The CDR3 DNA sequence: TGTGCCAGCAGCGTCGTCAGGGATGGCTACACCTTC.

The chain is built from TRBV6-1 and TRBJ2-3; D remains ambiguous. The CDR3 sequence is 17 residues long. V lost 2 bases and J 1 base, leaving 16 bases between the germline ends. CDR1 and CDR2 (germline): MNHNS, SASEGT. Written as DNA, the CDR3 is TGTGCCAGCAGTGAATATGCAGGAGCCCTCGGCACAGATACGCAGTATTTT. Its protein is CASSEYAGALGTDTQYF.

The chain employs TRBV11-2 and TRBJ1-1, with D unresolved. Germline V gives CDR1 SGHAT, CDR2 FQNNGV. V lost 5 bases to trimming and J lost 10 bases, with 17 bases between them. The CDR3 length is 13 residues. CDR3 region: CASSLHPGIGAFF. The CDR3 region has the DNA TGTGCCAGCAGCCTCCATCCGGGGATCGGAGCTTTCTTT.

The chain is built from TRBV27 and TRBJ1-1; TRBD1 is a possible D gene (5 bases). The V end lost 3 bases, the J end lost 4 bases, and 12 bases lay between the germline ends. There are 14 residues in the CDR3. From germline, CDR1 is MNHEY and CDR2 SMNVEV (reference sequence). This CDR3 reads CASSLGPLRTEAFF. The DNA of the CDR3 is TGTGCCAGCAGTTTGGGACCTTTACGCACTGAAGCTTTCTTT.

The chain carries TRBV4-1 and TRBJ2-7, with D hard to call. The germline gives CDR1 MGHRA, CDR2 YSYEKL. There are 15 residues in the CDR3. With 1 base removed from V and 2 bases from J, the gap between germline ends came to 12 bases. The CDR3 loop reads CASSQVFSEAYEQYF. The DNA of the CDR3 is TGCGCCAGCAGCCAAGTATTCAGTGAGGCCTACGAGCAGTACTTC.

J is TRBJ1-5 and V is TRBV19; D is unresolved. The CDR3 spans 13 residues. The germline V gene has CDR1 LNHDA and CDR2 SQIVND (reference sequence). V shed 4 bases and J shed 7 bases, with 11 bases lying between them. CDR3 coding DNA: TGTGCCAGTAGTACGGGCTCAGAACAGCCCCAGCATTTT. Protein product: CASSTGSEQPQHF.

The chain links TRBV6-5 to TRBJ2-1; TRBD2 might be the D (6 bases). Germline values: CDR1 MNHEY, CDR2 SVGAGI. Trimming pared 0 bases from V and 4 bases from J, leaving 10 bases between. This CDR3 has 15 amino acids. CDR3: CASSYSGGVYNEQFF. The DNA of the CDR3 is TGTGCCAGCAGTTACTCTGGCGGGGTATACAATGAGCAGTTCTTC.

The chain couples TRBV25-1 to TRBJ2-7, with D possibly TRBD1 on 6 matching bases. Trimming stripped 3 bases from V and 5 bases from J, with 14 bases between. The CDR3 has 14 residues. The germline V gene has CDR1 MGHDK and CDR2 SYGVNS. CDR3 amino acids: CASSEWGLGDEQYF. Written as DNA, the CDR3 is TGTGCCAGCAGTGAGTGGGGGCTGGGGGACGAGCAGTACTTC.

The chain recombines TRBV10-1 with TRBJ2-7; D is tentatively TRBD1 or TRBD2 (6 bases each). The CDR3 has 16 amino acids. V lost 5 bases and J 5 bases, leaving 22 bases between the germline ends. Germline values: CDR1 WNHNN, CDR2 SYGVQD (reference sequence). As DNA, the CDR3 is TGCGCCAGCAGTCGGGACTTACAGGGAGGAAAAAACGAGCAGTACTTC. Residues: CASSRDLQGGKNEQYF.

The chain carries TRBV7-9 and TRBJ2-2, with a possible D match to TRBD1 (6 bases). The V end was cut by 6 bases, the J end by 3 bases, with 17 bases between. This CDR3 is 16 amino acids long. The germline CDR1 and CDR2 sequences are SEHNR and FQNEAQ (reference sequence). The CDR3 sequence: CASSQSGTGYTGELFF. In DNA, the CDR3 is TGTGCCAGCAGTCAGAGCGGTACAGGGTACACCGGGGAGCTGTTTTTT. The full variable domain, with the rest looked up from reference TRBV7-9 and TRBJ2-2, is DTGVSQNPRHKITKRGQNVTFRCDPISEHNRLYWYRQTLGQGPEFLTYFQNEAQLEKSRLLSDRFSAERPKGSFSTLEIQRTEQGDSAMYLCASSQSGTGYTGELFFGEGSRLTVL.

The chain joins TRBV11-3 to TRBJ2-1; no reliable D call. The V and J ends lost 1 base and 6 bases respectively, with 4 bases between them. Germline CDR1 SGHNT, CDR2 YENEEA. There are 12 residues in the CDR3. CDR3 residues: CASSLGVNEQFF. CDR3 bases: TGTGCCAGCAGCTTAGGTGTCAATGAGCAGTTCTTC.

The rearrangement links TRBV5-1 to TRBJ1-1; D perhaps matches TRBD1 (5 bases). CDR1 and CDR2 (germline): SGHRS, YFSETQ. The CDR3 consists of 12 residues. V was cut by 3 bases and J by 5 bases, with 8 bases left in between. CDR3 sequence: CASSSGGTEAFF. CDR3 nucleotides: TGCGCCAGCAGCTCTGGGGGGACTGAAGCTTTCTTT.

The rearrangement uses TRBV23-1 and TRBJ1-5; no definite D call. TRBV23-1 belongs to the ORF category, with a function that is uncertain. The CDR3 loop spans 12 amino acids. V lost 2 bases, J lost 7 bases, and 6 bases lay in between. The CDR3 sequence is CASSQRVQPQHF. The CDR3 coding sequence is TGCGCCAGCAGTCAAAGGGTCCAGCCCCAGCATTTT.

This chain uses TRBV5-4 with TRBJ2-2, with D unclear. V was cut by 7 bases and J by 7 bases, with 8 bases left in between. The CDR3 loop spans 11 amino acids. The germline CDR1 and CDR2 sequences are SGHNT and YYREEE (reference sequence). CDR3 in DNA: TGTGCCAGCTTCTTCGGCGGGGAGCTGTTTTTT. Protein: CASFFGGELFF.

The chain is built from TRBV6-1 and TRBJ1-1; D unresolved. Germline-derived CDR1 and CDR2 are MNHNS and SASEGT. The CDR3 has 14 residues. The ends were cut back, 4 bases at V and 1 base at J, with 10 bases in the middle. CDR3 in DNA: TGTGCCAGCAGTGGACAAATTACGAACACTGAAGCTTTCTTT. This gives the protein CASSGQITNTEAFF.

The V and J genes are TRBV27 and TRBJ2-1; tentative D call: TRBD2 (5 bases). The V gene lost 4 bases and the J gene lost 3 bases, with 13 bases spanning the gap. The CDR3 is 15 residues long. Germline V lookup: CDR1 MNHEY, CDR2 SMNVEV (reference sequence). As DNA, the CDR3 is TGTGCCAGCAGTTGGCAAGCTAGCTACTACAATGAGCAGTTCTTC. Translation: CASSWQASYYNEQFF.

This chain links TRBV6-5 with TRBJ2-7; the D is unclear. CDR3 size: 14 residues. The V end was cut by 4 bases, the J end by 0 bases, with 10 bases between. The germline V gene has CDR1 MNHEY and CDR2 SVGAGI. The CDR3, as DNA: TGTGCCAGCAGTTTTGGGGTAGGCTCCTACGAGCAGTACTTC. It codes for CASSFGVGSYEQYF.

J is TRBJ1-1 and V is TRBV6-5, with 7 bases matching TRBD1. The CDR3 is 13 residues long. Germline V gene lookup returns CDR1 MNHEY and CDR2 SVGAGI. V shed 7 bases, J shed 4 bases, and the junction held 6 bases outside the gene matches. The CDR3 nucleotides are TGTGCCAGCAACCCAGGGGGGAGCACTGAAGCTTTCTTT. It yields the protein CASNPGGSTEAFF.

The genes are TRBV10-1 and TRBJ2-1; possible D gene TRBD2, 6 bases. This CDR3 comprises 13 residues. In germline, CDR1 is WNHNN, CDR2 SYGVQD (reference sequence). V lost 0 bases to trimming and J lost 6 bases, with 6 bases between them. CDR3 sequence reads: CASSESGGNEQFF. CDR3 bases: TGCGCCAGCAGTGAGTCGGGGGGCAATGAGCAGTTCTTC.

This chain links TRBV13 with TRBJ2-4, with D unresolved. This CDR3 has 16 amino acids. Germline loops: CDR1 PRHDT, CDR2 FYEKMQ (reference sequence). The V end was cut by 0 bases, the J end by 0 bases, with 9 bases between. This CDR3 reads CASSLGPGIAKNIQYF. The DNA for the CDR3 is TGTGCCAGCAGCTTAGGTCCGGGTATAGCCAAAAACATTCAGTACTTC.

J is TRBJ2-7 and V is TRBV7-2, with no clear D. This CDR3 spans 13 amino acids. Trimming removed 3 bases at V and 2 bases at J, with 8 bases between. Per the germline V gene, CDR1 is SGHTA and CDR2 is FQGNSA. DNA for the CDR3: TGTGCCAGCAGCTTTGGCGGAGCCTACGAGCAGTACTTC. The encoded protein is CASSFGGAYEQYF.

This chain uses TRBV11-2 with TRBJ2-7; weak D call: TRBD1 (6 bases). The CDR3 runs 14 residues. Trimming cost V 5 bases and J 3 bases, with 14 bases left between them. CDR1 and CDR2 (germline): SGHAT, FQNNGV. DNA for the CDR3: TGTGCCAGCAGCCAAACCAACAGGGTCTACGAGCAGTACTTC. The encoded protein is CASSQTNRVYEQYF.

The chain couples TRBV10-3 to TRBJ2-7, with 9 positions matching TRBD2. Germline V gene data show CDR1 as ENHRY and CDR2 as SYGVKD. CDR3 length: 15 residues. J was trimmed by 0 bases and V by 4 bases; bases with no gene match: 4. The CDR3 here is CAISARTSASYEQYF. CDR3 DNA: TGTGCCATCAGTGCCAGGACTAGCGCCTCCTACGAGCAGTACTTC.

The chain has TRBV7-2 and TRBJ1-1, with a possible D match to TRBD1 (6 bases). From germline, CDR1 is SGHTA and CDR2 FQGNSA. The germline V and J ends were trimmed by 0 bases and 1 base, with 21 bases remaining between them. CDR3 size: 19 residues. Here the CDR3 reads CASSLAGTPLSKANTEAFF. The CDR3 DNA is TGTGCCAGCAGCTTAGCCGGGACACCCTTGTCAAAGGCGAACACTGAAGCTTTCTTT.

This sequence joins TRBV10-2 and TRBJ1-6; 8 nucleotides match TRBD1. CDR3 length: 15 amino acids. Germline assignment: CDR1 WSHSY and CDR2 SAAADI. Trimming at V came to 3 bases and at J to 8 bases, leaving 6 bases not matched to a gene. CDR3 in amino acids: CASSEWDRYYSPLHF. The DNA for the CDR3 is TGCGCCAGCAGTGAATGGGACAGGTACTATTCACCCCTCCACTTT.

This clone was recorded once. This chain connects TRBV27 to TRBJ2-1; TRBD2 agrees at 11 bases. In germline, CDR1 is MNHEY, CDR2 SMNVEV (reference sequence). The V segment lost 5 bases and the J segment 1 base; nucleotides outside the gene matches: 4. The CDR3 has 16 residues. The CDR3 reads CASSPVAGGSYNEQFF. In nucleotides, the CDR3 is TGTGCCAGCAGTCCCGTAGCGGGAGGGTCCTACAATGAGCAGTTCTTC.

This rearrangement joins TRBV9 to TRBJ1-1; perhaps TRBD1 as D (6 bases). There are 14 residues in the CDR3. CDR1 is SGDLS and CDR2 is YYNGEE in the germline V gene. With 3 bases removed from V and 0 bases from J, the gap between germline ends came to 9 bases. CDR3 bases: TGTGCCAGCAGCGACGGACAGCTGAACACTGAAGCTTTCTTT. It translates to CASSDGQLNTEAFF.